The 30 T cell receptor beta chains below all came from one sample that was sequenced in a study of blood T cell repertoires in COVID-19. The protocol was immunoSEQ multiplex PCR, while the TCRdb copy is restricted to in-frame clones and leaves out a portion. Among more than 30,000 clones listed, 80% were seen once. The sample comprised peripheral blood. Every receptor here comes from a woman in her seventies with acute or convalescent COVID-19.

The CDR3 DNA follows: TGCGCCAGCAGCTCTGGACAGGGCGGCTACGAGCAGTACTTC. Its translation: CASSSGQGGYEQYF. This chain uses TRBV5-1 with TRBJ2-7; 8 bases are a match to TRBD1. V lost 3 bases and J lost 3; bases outside the gene matches: 5. Germline V lookup: CDR1 SGHRS, CDR2 YFSETQ. The CDR3 is 14 amino acids.

This clone was counted between two and nine times. V is TRBV15 and J is TRBJ1-2; D is unclear. The germline gives CDR1 LNHNV, CDR2 YYDKDF (reference sequence). The CDR3 runs 18 residues. Trimming pared 0 bases from V and 4 bases from J, leaving 21 bases between. The CDR3 DNA is TGTGCCACCAGCAGAGATTTTGGCCAGACCGAGAGGTTCTATGGCTACACCTTC. Its protein product is CATSRDFGQTERFYGYTF.

The chain recombines TRBV27 with TRBJ1-6; no reliable D call. The ends were cut back, 3 bases at V and 5 bases at J, with 5 bases in the middle. CDR3 size: 13 residues. CDR1 and CDR2 from the germline V gene are MNHEY and SMNVEV (reference sequence). In nucleotides, the CDR3 is TGTGCCAGCAGTTTCAGGAATAATTCACCCCTCCACTTT. Protein sequence: CASSFRNNSPLHF.

V gene TRBV7-2 combines with J gene TRBJ1-2; D is possibly TRBD1 (6 bases). The CDR3 loop spans 13 amino acids. In germline, CDR1 is SGHTA, CDR2 FQGNSA. Trimming left V 3 bases short and J 8 bases short, with 13 bases between. The CDR3 nucleotides are TGTGCCAGCAGCTTTGGGGGCCGGTGGGGCTACACCTTC. Its translation: CASSFGGRWGYTF.

The rearrangement links TRBV3-1 (or the pseudogene TRBV3-2) to TRBJ2-1, with 7 bases matching TRBD2. CDR1 and CDR2 (germline): LGHDT, YNNKEL (reference sequence). This CDR3 comprises 15 residues. V lost 7 bases to trimming and J lost 6 bases; unmatched junction nucleotides: 12. The CDR3 DNA reads TGTGCCAGCACCCTACAAGGGCTAGCGGTCAATGAGCAGTTCTTC. Protein product: CASTLQGLAVNEQFF.

This clone was detected only a few times. V gene TRBV7-9 combines with J gene TRBJ2-1; TRBD2 matches 11 bases. The CDR3 sequence is 15 residues long. Germline values: CDR1 SEHNR, CDR2 FQNEAQ (reference sequence). The ends lost 5 bases at V and 6 bases at J; junction bases unmatched: 6. CDR3: CASSPSGGQGNEQFF. As DNA, the CDR3 is TGTGCCAGCAGCCCTAGCGGGGGGCAGGGCAATGAGCAGTTCTTC.

This chain connects TRBV10-2 to TRBJ2-3; 7 nucleotides agree with TRBD2. CDR3 length: 11 residues. CDR1 is WSHSY, CDR2 SAAADI, per germline. V dropped 10 bases and J dropped 5; count of bases not matched to a gene: 3. The CDR3 DNA sequence: TGCGCCATTGGCGGGGGAGATACGCAGTATTTT. Translated, it gives CAIGGGDTQYF.

The rearrangement uses TRBV7-9 and TRBJ2-1; 7 nucleotides match TRBD1. Germline values: CDR1 SEHNR, CDR2 FQNEAQ (reference sequence). The CDR3 has 14 residues. Trimming took 4 bases from V and 6 from J; bases not matched to a gene: 6. In DNA form, the CDR3 reads TGTGCCAGCAGCTCTAAACAGGGGTTCAATGAGCAGTTCTTC. It specifies CASSSKQGFNEQFF.

The chain links TRBV7-8 to TRBJ2-3; 8 nucleotides match TRBD2. The CDR3 has 15 amino acids. Germline-derived CDR1 and CDR2 are SGHVS and FQNEAQ. Losses at the gene ends were 6 bases for V and 6 bases for J; bases not matched to a gene: 11. The CDR3 nucleotides read TGTGCCAGCAGATCCCTAGCGGGTTCGCGGGATACGCAGTATTTT. As protein: CASRSLAGSRDTQYF.

The chain couples TRBV5-6 to TRBJ2-1, with TRBD2 matching over 9 bases. V lost 0 bases to trimming and J lost 8 bases; unmatched junction nucleotides: 9. The CDR3 runs 16 residues. From germline, CDR1 is SGHDT and CDR2 YYEEEE. The chain's CDR3 is CASSLGLAARGDEQFF. CDR3 coding DNA: TGTGCCAGCAGCTTGGGACTAGCGGCCCGAGGAGATGAGCAGTTCTTC.

As DNA, the CDR3 is TGTGCCAGCAGCTTAGCTTCGGCAGGGGAAACCATATATTTT. It codes for CASSLASAGETIYF. The chain carries TRBV11-2 and TRBJ1-3, with a weak D call TRBD1 (6 bases). The CDR3 is 14 residues long. Deletions cut 1 base from V and 10 bases from J, with 14 bases between. Germline V gene lookup returns CDR1 SGHAT and CDR2 FQNNGV. The variable domain in full, with the rest retrieved from reference TRBV11-2 and TRBJ1-3, is EAGVAQSPRYKIIEKRQSVAFWCNPISGHATLYWYQQILGQGPKLLIQFQNNGVVDDSQLPKDRFSAERLKGVDSTLKIQPAKLEDSAVYLCASSLASAGETIYFGEGSWLTVV.

This clone turned up a few times. This chain uses TRBV19 with TRBJ1-2, with 9 bases lining up with TRBD1. CDR3 size: 11 residues. CDR1 is LNHDA and CDR2 is SQIVND in the germline V gene (reference sequence). V shed 2 bases and J 13 bases; nucleotides not matched to a gene: 2. The CDR3 spells CASSIRTGVTF. The CDR3 DNA reads as TGTGCCAGTAGTATAAGGACAGGGGTCACCTTC.

This clone was seen a few times. The chain uses TRBV19 and TRBJ2-1, with 15 bases lining up with TRBD2. CDR3 length equals 17 residues. V was pared by 5 bases and J by 7 bases, with 9 bases of the junction left unmatched. Germline lookup yields CDR1 LNHDA and CDR2 SQIVND (reference sequence). This CDR3 is CASSGPRTSGGGNEQFF. The CDR3 DNA reads as TGTGCCAGTAGTGGGCCTCGGACTAGCGGGGGGGGTAATGAGCAGTTCTTC.

This clone was observed a few times. The chain uses TRBV7-9 and TRBJ2-2, with D maybe TRBD1 (6 bases). V dropped 7 bases and J dropped 4 bases, with 16 bases sitting between them. Germline V CDR1 and CDR2: SEHNR, FQNEAQ (reference sequence). The CDR3 is 15 residues long. CDR3 sequence (DNA): TGTGCCAGCATGGCAGCAGGGGTGGCCACCGGGGAGCTGTTTTTT. Translated: CASMAAGVATGELFF.

The chain combines TRBV7-6 with TRBJ2-7; 7 bases are a match to TRBD2. The trim removed 0 bases at V and 2 bases at J, leaving 4 bases unmatched. Germline V gene sequence: CDR1 SGHVS, CDR2 FNYEAQ. The CDR3 extends over 15 amino acids. The CDR3 is CASSLAGGSTYEQYF. CDR3 DNA sequence: TGTGCCAGCAGCTTAGCCGGGGGGTCTACCTACGAGCAGTACTTC.

The rearrangement uses TRBV19 and TRBJ1-1; D uncertain. Trimming shortened V by 8 bases and J by 8 bases, and 15 bases separated the two germline ends. The germline V gene encodes CDR1 LNHDA and CDR2 SQIVND (reference sequence). CDR3 length: 12 amino acids. This CDR3 is CASLSLAREAFF. CDR3 bases: TGTGCCAGTTTATCCCTAGCACGCGAAGCTTTCTTT.

DNA for the CDR3: TGTGCCAGCACTCTAACTAGCGGGACCCACAATGAGCAGTTCTTC. Its protein is CASTLTSGTHNEQFF. The chain is built from TRBV6-5 and TRBJ2-1; 10 nucleotides match TRBD2. Germline-derived CDR1 and CDR2 are MNHEY and SVGAGI. The trim removed 7 bases at V and 5 bases at J, leaving 8 bases unmatched. The CDR3 covers 15 residues.

The J gene is TRBJ2-7, the V gene TRBV2; 10 bases line up with TRBD2. The CDR3 sequence is 17 residues long. CDR1 is SNHLY, CDR2 FYNNEI, per germline. Trimming cost V 7 bases and J 2 bases; bases outside gene matches: 14. CDR3 protein: CASTDGLAGVRPYEQYF. CDR3 DNA sequence: TGTGCCAGCACTGATGGGCTAGCGGGGGTCAGGCCCTACGAGCAGTACTTC.

The chain links TRBV4-1 to TRBJ2-7, with TRBD1 matching 7 bases. The CDR3 is 15 amino acids. Germline loops: CDR1 MGHRA, CDR2 YSYEKL. J was trimmed by 1 base and V by 1 base; bases with no gene match: 4. CDR3 coding DNA: TGCGCCAGCAGCCAAGCATCGGGACAGTCCTACGAGCAGTACTTC. Translated: CASSQASGQSYEQYF.

V gene TRBV23-1 combines with J gene TRBJ1-2, with a tentative D call TRBD1 (5 bases). TRBV23-1 is designated an ORF whose function remains uncertain. This CDR3 has 14 residues. With 6 bases removed from V and 4 bases from J, the gap between germline ends came to 15 bases. Here the CDR3 reads CASRTGQGAYGYTF. The CDR3 coding sequence is TGCGCCAGCAGGACTGGGCAGGGCGCCTATGGCTACACCTTC.

J is TRBJ1-5 and V is TRBV28; no clear D gene. Germline-derived CDR1 and CDR2 are MDHEN and SYDVKM. This CDR3 has 19 residues. V shed 2 bases and J shed 4 bases, with 24 bases lying between them. The CDR3 region has the DNA TGTGCCAGCAGTTTAGGCCGCTTTTGGGAGGGCCTCCGGAATCAGCCCCAGCATTTT. It codes for CASSLGRFWEGLRNQPQHF.

On this clone itself: At one of its ends the junction is not consistent with the germline gene, which may arise from a read error. The rearrangement links TRBV6-1 to TRBJ2-1; no clear D gene. Germline V lookup: CDR1 MNHNS, CDR2 SASEGT. This CDR3 region has 14 residues. DNA for the CDR3: TGTGTCAGCAGTGACCCGAGCTCCTACAATGAGCAGTTCTTC. Residues: CVSSDPSSYNEQFF.

The chain carries TRBV4-1 and TRBJ1-6, with 10 bases lining up with TRBD1. The germline gives CDR1 MGHRA, CDR2 YSYEKL. This CDR3 is built from 16 residues. V gave up 4 bases and J gave up 5 bases; unmatched junction bases: 5. The CDR3: CASSLVGTGDNSPLHF. The DNA of the CDR3 is TGCGCCAGCAGCCTCGTAGGGACAGGGGATAATTCACCCCTCCACTTT.

This clone turned up a few times. The chain employs TRBV6-5 and TRBJ2-7, with TRBD1 identical over 9 bases. The length of the CDR3 is 15 residues. Looked up from germline, CDR1 is MNHEY and CDR2 is SVGAGI. J gave up 1 base and V 6 bases, and 7 bases lay outside the gene matches. The CDR3 is CASRGPGQGSYEQYF. The CDR3 DNA reads TGTGCCAGCAGGGGGCCGGGACAGGGATCCTACGAGCAGTACTTC.

The CDR3: CASSWGTSEAEQYF. CDR3 DNA: TGTGCCAGCAGCTGGGGGACTAGCGAAGCCGAGCAGTACTTC. The V gene is TRBV6-5, the J gene TRBJ2-7; 10 positions agree with TRBD2. Per the germline V gene, CDR1 is MNHEY and CDR2 is SVGAGI. V dropped 6 bases and J dropped 6; count of bases not matched to a gene: 8. This CDR3 is 14 amino acids long.

This chain uses TRBV9 with TRBJ1-1, with 7 bases lining up with TRBD1. This CDR3 region has 18 residues. Germline lookup yields CDR1 SGDLS and CDR2 YYNGEE. V was pared by 2 bases and J by 0 bases, with 13 bases of the junction left unmatched. The CDR3 here is CASSVGPSYRGMNTEAFF. The CDR3 DNA sequence: TGTGCCAGCAGCGTCGGACCCAGCTACAGGGGCATGAACACTGAAGCTTTCTTT. Supplemented by reference TRBV9 and TRBJ1-1, the full variable domain reads DSGVTQTPKHLITATGQRVTLRCSPRSGDLSVYWYQQSLDQGLQFLIQYYNGEERAKGNILERFSAQQFPDLHSELNLSSLELGDSALYFCASSVGPSYRGMNTEAFFGQGTRLTVV.

This clone was seen a few times. This rearrangement joins TRBV4-1 to TRBJ2-3, with D uncertain. V gave up 0 bases and J gave up 4 bases, with 11 bases separating them. Germline V gene lookup returns CDR1 MGHRA and CDR2 YSYEKL. This CDR3 contains 15 residues. The CDR3 sequence: CASSQELLSADTQYF. The CDR3 DNA reads as TGCGCCAGCAGCCAAGAATTGCTCAGCGCAGATACGCAGTATTTT.

The chain links TRBV10-3 to TRBJ1-2; 10 nucleotides align to TRBD1. Germline CDR1 and CDR2: ENHRY and SYGVKD. Trimming removed 6 bases from V and 3 bases from J; junction bases left unmatched: 1. The CDR3 has 13 amino acids. CDR3 bases: TGTGCCATCAGCGGACAGGGGGACTATGGCTACACCTTC. It codes for CAISGQGDYGYTF.

The chain couples TRBV15 to TRBJ2-7, with D possibly TRBD2 on 5 matching bases. Trimming pared 0 bases from V and 3 bases from J, leaving 15 bases between. CDR1 is LNHNV, CDR2 YYDKDF, per germline (reference sequence). The CDR3 extends over 16 amino acids. The CDR3 DNA follows: TGTGCCACCAGCAGAGATCTCGTGGGAGTAAGCTACGAGCAGTACTTC. Translating it yields CATSRDLVGVSYEQYF.

The chain has TRBV7-8 and TRBJ2-3; D uncertain. V was pared by 3 bases and J by 2 bases, with 12 bases between. Germline values: CDR1 SGHVS, CDR2 FQNEAQ. The CDR3 is 15 residues long. The CDR3 bases are TGTGCCAGCAGCTTGAGGAGCGCTTACACAGATACGCAGTATTTT. As protein: CASSLRSAYTDTQYF.